The subject of this entry is one T cell receptor beta chain. The record originates from a study of blood T cell repertoires in COVID-19. Study information: COVID-19 samples collected from the United States, Italy and Spain covered acute and convalescent phases. The cDNA or gDNA used as material had been derived from T cells, B-cell-depleted T cells, or PBMCs.

This CDR3 contains 12 residues. V gave up 0 bases and J gave up 6 bases, with 4 bases separating them. In the original analysis: How many nucleated cells were present was estimated from reference gene primer amplification. Produced via immunoSEQ multiplex PCR; TCRdb's table is partial and in-frame only. The DNA gave D and trimming, while V, J and clone size come from that table. The data show over 35,000 clones, with about 88% seen just once and less than 2.5% held by the top ten. Sequencing input: peripheral blood. The chain is built from TRBV12-3 or TRBV12-4 and TRBJ2-3; no firm D call. The receptor comes from a human donor in a cohort sampled during active COVID-19. The CDR3 DNA reads TGTGCCAGCAGTTTAGCGCGGGATACGCAGTATTTT. It encodes CASSLARDTQYF.